This T cell receptor beta chain originates from a study of beta chain features in type 1 diabetes. The investigators reverse transcribed all of the isolated RNA, so they sequenced expressed TCRB transcripts. For naive, central memory and regulatory T cell samples, reads averaged around 3.8 million. Assay used: immunoSEQ multiplex PCR; TCRdb lists only in-frame clones, some missing. The sample lists 400,000 or so clones, around 10% seen once, with 0.45% to 0.65% in the top ten. Study-wide results and caveats: VDJ junctions in type 1 diabetes patients carried more deletions and fewer insertions. It was possible that PCR favored shorter templates, equally so in patients and controls. When Type 1 diabetes patients were examined, their TCRB CDR3s proved moderately but significantly shorter in all four CD4+ subsets. Sequencing used cDNA, and cells with high TCR expression could therefore be over-represented.

Concerning this clone itself: The antigen remains undetermined.

Trimming took 1 base from V and 9 from J; bases not matched to a gene: 6. The CDR3 extends over 15 amino acids. Germline V lookup: CDR1 SGHTA, CDR2 FQGNSA. This sequence was found in a man in his thirties or forties with type 1 diabetes. The chain joins TRBV7-2 to TRBJ2-1; 10 positions agree with TRBD2. The source material was central memory CD4+ T cells from blood. CDR3 sequence reads: CASSLVLAGDLEQFF. The DNA of the CDR3 is TGTGCCAGCAGCTTAGTGCTAGCGGGAGACCTTGAGCAGTTCTTC.